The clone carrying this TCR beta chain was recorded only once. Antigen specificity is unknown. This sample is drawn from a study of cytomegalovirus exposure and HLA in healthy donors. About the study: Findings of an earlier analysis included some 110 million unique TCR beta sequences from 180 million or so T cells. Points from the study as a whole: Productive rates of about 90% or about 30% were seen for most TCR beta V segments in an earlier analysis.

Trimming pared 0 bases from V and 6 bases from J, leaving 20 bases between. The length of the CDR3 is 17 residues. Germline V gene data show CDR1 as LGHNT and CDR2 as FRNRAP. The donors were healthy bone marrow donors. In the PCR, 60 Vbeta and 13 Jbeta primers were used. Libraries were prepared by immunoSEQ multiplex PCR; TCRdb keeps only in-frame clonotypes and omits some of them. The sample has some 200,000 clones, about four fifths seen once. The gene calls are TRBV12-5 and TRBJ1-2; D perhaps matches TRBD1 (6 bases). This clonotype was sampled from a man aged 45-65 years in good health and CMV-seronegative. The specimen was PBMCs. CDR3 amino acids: CASGLVVRQVVFNGYTF. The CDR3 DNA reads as TGTGCTAGTGGTTTGGTCGTTAGACAGGTTGTTTTTAATGGCTACACCTTC.